The clone carrying this T cell receptor beta chain has more than one count but fewer than ten. After autologous stem cell transplantation all patients relapsed, and prior brentuximab vedotin exposure differed between cohorts. This entry belongs to a study of PD-1 blockade in classical Hodgkin lymphoma. V shed 6 bases and J shed 2 bases, with 22 bases lying between them. The CDR3 runs to 17 residues. The germline V gene encodes CDR1 GTSNPN and CDR2 SVGIG (reference sequence). Produced via immunoSEQ multiplex PCR; TCRdb's table is partial and in-frame only. The data hold about 13,000 clones, with about 82% observed a single time.

The genes are TRBV30 and TRBJ2-2; possibly TRBD1 or TRBD2 for D (5 bases each). This clonotype was sampled from a human donor with classical Hodgkin lymphoma. The sample here was peripheral blood mononuclear cells (PBMCs), taken at baseline. Written as DNA, the CDR3 is TGTGCCTGCGAGTGCCCGGGTGGGGGTCGAAACACCGGGGAGCTGTTTTTT. Residues: CACECPGGGRNTGELFF. Complete variable domain (other parts from reference TRBV30 and TRBJ2-2): SQTIHQWPATLVQPVGSPLSLECTVEGTSNPNLYWYRQAAGRGLQLLFYSVGIGQISSEVPQNLSASRPQDRQFILSSKKLLLSDSGFYLCACECPGGGRNTGELFFGEGSRLTVL.